This T cell receptor (beta chain) originates from a study of regulatory T cells in long-lasting Graves disease. Germline CDR1 and CDR2: DFQATT and SNEGSKA (reference sequence). V gave up 5 bases and J gave up 2 bases, with 16 bases separating them. The CDR3 contains 14 residues. Combining iRepertoire HTBI primers with Arm-PCR of CDR3 regions, the authors built TCR beta libraries. A single record per CDR3 protein comes from TCRdb applying MiXCR to the multiplex PCR reads. Of 550,000 to 600,000 distinct CDR3 sequences listed, 15% to 20% were seen once; the top ten hold more than 10%. Time point in this sample: newly diagnosed GD, antithyroid drugs for less than 3 months. From RNA extracted from PBMCs, the TCR library was made. This clonotype was seen ten or more times. These sequences were also reported in another study, on T cells in Graves' hyperthyroidism and ophthalmopathy.

The sample was peripheral blood mononuclear cells (PBMCs), taken at new diagnosis, from a patient treated with antithyroid drugs. The chain couples TRBV20-1 to TRBJ2-7, with D perhaps assigned TRBD1 or TRBD2 (5 bases each). This clonotype was obtained from a man aged 18 to 30 with Graves disease. Here the CDR3 DNA reads TGCAGTGCTGCTGCTTGGGACCAAGCCTACGAGCAGTACTTC. This gives the protein CSAAAWDQAYEQYF.